This entry describes one T cell receptor (beta chain). This clone was recorded only once. It lacks a known antigen. Base quality data are lacking; no much larger clone is found one base away. The CDR3, from cysteine to phenylalanine, totals 15 residues. CDR3 DNA only is kept here, 45 bases in frame from base 1. CDR1 and CDR2 were assigned from the germline V gene as MDHEN and SYDVKM. The germline ends are 14 bases apart after V is trimmed by 7 bases and J by 1 base. These data are taken from a study of radiotherapy plus CTLA-4 blockade in lung cancer (dated by TCRdb to between 2018 and 2020). Background on the whole study: Objective responses occurred in roughly 20% of enrolled patients, and around 29% achieved disease control.

The study evaluated CTLA-4 blockade (ipilimumab) given together with focal radiation therapy in patients who had chemo-refractory metastatic non-small-cell lung cancer. Broad study findings and their caveats: After treatment with radiotherapy and ipilimumab, TCR clones that originated in tumors expanded in peripheral blood. The strongest predictors of response were reported to be early dynamic shifts in blood T cell clones along with a rise in serum interferon-beta following radiation.

The library was produced with the immunoSEQ multiplex PCR assay. TCRdb retrieved this table from immuneACCESS and kept in-frame rearrangements only. Not all clones are present; in checked studies, unresolved V genes account for under half, and no reason is known for the remainder. The sample yields 60,000 to 70,000 clones; 70% to 80% were counted once. The top ten constitute roughly a tenth of the sample. This TCR was recovered from a human donor with non-small cell lung cancer who had a complete response to radiotherapy plus ipilimumab. The chain uses TRBV28 and TRBJ1-5, with the D segment identity uncertain. The specimen was peripheral blood, collected from a patient treated with radiotherapy plus ipilimumab. The CDR3 region: CASTPATRSNQPQHF. The nucleotides are TGTGCCAGCACCCCGGCGACGCGGAGCAATCAGCCCCAGCATTTT.